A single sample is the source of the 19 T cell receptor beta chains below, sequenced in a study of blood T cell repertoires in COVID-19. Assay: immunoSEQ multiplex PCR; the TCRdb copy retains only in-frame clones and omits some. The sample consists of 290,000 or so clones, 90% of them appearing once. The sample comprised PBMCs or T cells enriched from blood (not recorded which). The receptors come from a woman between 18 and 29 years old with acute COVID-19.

CDR3: CTTSGSGNEQFF. As DNA, the CDR3 is TGCACGACGAGCGGGAGTGGCAATGAGCAGTTCTTC. The chain joins TRBV29-1 to TRBJ2-1; 8 bases are shared with TRBD2. CDR3 size: 12 residues. From germline, CDR1 is SQVTM and CDR2 ANQGSEA.

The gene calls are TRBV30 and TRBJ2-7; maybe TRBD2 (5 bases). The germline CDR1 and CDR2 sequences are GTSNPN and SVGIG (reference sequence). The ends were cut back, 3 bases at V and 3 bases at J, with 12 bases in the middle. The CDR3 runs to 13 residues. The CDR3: CAWSRDFIYEQYF. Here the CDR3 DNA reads TGTGCCTGGAGCCGGGATTTCATCTACGAGCAGTACTTC.

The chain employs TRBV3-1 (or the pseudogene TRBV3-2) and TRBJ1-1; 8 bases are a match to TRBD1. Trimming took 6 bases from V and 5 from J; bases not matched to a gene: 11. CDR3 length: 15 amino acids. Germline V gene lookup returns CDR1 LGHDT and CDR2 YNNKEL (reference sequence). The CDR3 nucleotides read TGTGCCAGCAGGGGGACCAGGGGGCGCAGAACTGAAGCTTTCTTT. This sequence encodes CASRGTRGRRTEAFF.

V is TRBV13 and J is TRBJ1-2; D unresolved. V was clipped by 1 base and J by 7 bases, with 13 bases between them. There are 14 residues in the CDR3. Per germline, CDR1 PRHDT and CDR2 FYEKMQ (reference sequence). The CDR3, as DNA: TGTGCCAGCAGCTTAGCCAGGCCCGCCCTTGGCTACACCTTC. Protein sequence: CASSLARPALGYTF.

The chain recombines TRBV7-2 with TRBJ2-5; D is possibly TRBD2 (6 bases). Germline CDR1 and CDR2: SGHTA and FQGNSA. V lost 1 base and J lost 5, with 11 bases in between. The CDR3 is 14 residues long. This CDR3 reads CASSLVLGGETQYF. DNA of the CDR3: TGTGCCAGCAGCTTAGTCCTAGGAGGGGAGACCCAGTACTTC.

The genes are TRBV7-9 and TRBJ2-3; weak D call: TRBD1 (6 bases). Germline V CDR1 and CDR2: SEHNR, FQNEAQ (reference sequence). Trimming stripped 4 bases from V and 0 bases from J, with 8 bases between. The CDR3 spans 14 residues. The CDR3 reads CASSYRESTDTQYF. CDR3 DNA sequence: TGTGCCAGCAGCTACAGGGAGAGCACAGATACGCAGTATTTT.

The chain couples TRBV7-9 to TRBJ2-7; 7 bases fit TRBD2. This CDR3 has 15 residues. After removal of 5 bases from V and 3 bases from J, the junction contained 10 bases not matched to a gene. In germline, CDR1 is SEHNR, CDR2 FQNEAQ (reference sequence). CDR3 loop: CASSPTGREGYEQYF. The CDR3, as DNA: TGTGCCAGCAGCCCTACCGGCAGGGAGGGCTACGAGCAGTACTTC.

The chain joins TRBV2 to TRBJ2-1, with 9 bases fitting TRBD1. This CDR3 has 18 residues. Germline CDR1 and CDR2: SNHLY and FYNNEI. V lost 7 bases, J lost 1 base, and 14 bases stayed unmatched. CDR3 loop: CASNLQGAPIPSYNEQFF. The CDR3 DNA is TGTGCCAGCAACCTACAGGGGGCGCCTATACCTTCCTACAATGAGCAGTTCTTC.

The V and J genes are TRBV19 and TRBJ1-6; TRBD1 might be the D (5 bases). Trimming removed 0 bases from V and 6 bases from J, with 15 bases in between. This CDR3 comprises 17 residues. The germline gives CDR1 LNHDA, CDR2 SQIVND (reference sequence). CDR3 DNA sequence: TGTGCCAGTAGTATAGAAAGGCCGTCGGGGGGTAATTCACCCCTCCACTTT. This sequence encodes CASSIERPSGGNSPLHF.

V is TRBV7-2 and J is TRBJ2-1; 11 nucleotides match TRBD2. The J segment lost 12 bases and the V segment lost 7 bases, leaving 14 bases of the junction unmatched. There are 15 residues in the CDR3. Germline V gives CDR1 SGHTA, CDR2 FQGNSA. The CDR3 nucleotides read TGTGCCAGCACCCCCCGCGGAACTAGCGGGAGAATGCAGTTCTTC. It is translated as CASTPRGTSGRMQFF.

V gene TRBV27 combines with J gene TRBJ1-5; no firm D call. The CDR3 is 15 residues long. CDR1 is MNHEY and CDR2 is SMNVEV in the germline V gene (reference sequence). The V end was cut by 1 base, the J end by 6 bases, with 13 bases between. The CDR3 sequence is CASSLLPGSSQPQHF. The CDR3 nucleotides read TGTGCCAGCAGTTTATTGCCGGGATCGAGTCAGCCCCAGCATTTT.

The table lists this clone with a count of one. CDR3 nucleotides: TGTGCCAGCTCAACGTCGGGACAGGGGATCACTCTTTCTGGAAACACCATATATTTT. As protein: CASSTSGQGITLSGNTIYF. The chain recombines TRBV18 with TRBJ1-3, with TRBD1 matching over 10 bases. The CDR3 covers 19 residues. Germline V lookup: CDR1 KGHSH, CDR2 LQKENI. V was pared by 5 bases and J by 1 base, with 14 bases of the junction left unmatched.

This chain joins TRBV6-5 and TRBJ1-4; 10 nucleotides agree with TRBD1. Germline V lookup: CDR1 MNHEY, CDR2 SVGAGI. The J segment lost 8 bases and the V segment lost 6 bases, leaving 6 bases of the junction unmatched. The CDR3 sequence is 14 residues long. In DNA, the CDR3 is TGTGCCAGCAGCTATCTGGGACAGGGGGAAAAACTGTTTTTT. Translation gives CASSYLGQGEKLFF.

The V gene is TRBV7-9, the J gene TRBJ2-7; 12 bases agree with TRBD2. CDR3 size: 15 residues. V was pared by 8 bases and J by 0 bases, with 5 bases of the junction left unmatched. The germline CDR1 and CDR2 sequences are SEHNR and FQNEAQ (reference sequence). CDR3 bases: TGTGCCAGCGGGTCGGGACTAGCGGGCTCCTACGAGCAGTACTTC. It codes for CASGSGLAGSYEQYF. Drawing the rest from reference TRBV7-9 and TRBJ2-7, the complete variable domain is DTGVSQNPRHKITKRGQNVTFRCDPISEHNRLYWYRQTLGQGPEFLTYFQNEAQLEKSRLLSDRFSAERPKGSFSTLEIQRTEQGDSAMYLCASGSGLAGSYEQYFGPGTRLTVT.

In nucleotides, the CDR3 is TGCAGCGTTGAAGGCGTGGGGGGACGTGGCGAGCAGTACTTC. It specifies CSVEGVGGRGEQYF. The rearrangement uses TRBV29-1 and TRBJ2-7, with D possibly TRBD2 on 6 matching bases. This CDR3 comprises 14 residues. Trimming left V 1 base short and J 6 bases short, with 16 bases between. Germline V gives CDR1 SQVTM, CDR2 ANQGSEA.

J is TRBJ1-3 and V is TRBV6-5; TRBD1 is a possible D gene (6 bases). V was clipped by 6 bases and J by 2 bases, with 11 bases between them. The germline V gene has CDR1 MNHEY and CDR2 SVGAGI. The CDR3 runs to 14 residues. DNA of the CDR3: TGTGCCAGCAGGATTGGGGGCACTGGAAACACCATATATTTT. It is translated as CASRIGGTGNTIYF.

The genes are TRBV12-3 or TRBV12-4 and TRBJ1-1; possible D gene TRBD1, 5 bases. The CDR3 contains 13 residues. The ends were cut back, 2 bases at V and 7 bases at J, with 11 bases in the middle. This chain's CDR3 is CASSLLSDSEAFF. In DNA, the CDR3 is TGTGCCAGCAGTTTATTGTCAGACAGTGAAGCTTTCTTT.

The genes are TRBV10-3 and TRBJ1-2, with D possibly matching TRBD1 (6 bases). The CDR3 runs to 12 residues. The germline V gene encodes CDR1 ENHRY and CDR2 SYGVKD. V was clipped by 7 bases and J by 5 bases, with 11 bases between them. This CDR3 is CAIKKDRYGYTF. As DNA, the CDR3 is TGTGCCATCAAAAAGGACAGATATGGCTACACCTTC.

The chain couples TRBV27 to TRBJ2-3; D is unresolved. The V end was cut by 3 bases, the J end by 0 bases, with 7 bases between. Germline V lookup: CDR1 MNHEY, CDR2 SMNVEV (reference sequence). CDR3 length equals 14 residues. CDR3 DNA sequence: TGTGCCAGCAGTTTGCAGGTTAGCACAGATACGCAGTATTTT. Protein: CASSLQVSTDTQYF.